These 24 T cell receptor beta chains were all obtained from the same sample, sequenced in a study of cytomegalovirus exposure and HLA in healthy donors. PCR used 60 Vbeta primers and 13 Jbeta primers. The data were produced by immunoSEQ multiplex PCR, yet TCRdb's version contains in-frame clones alone and is incomplete. The sample has 180,000 or so clones, around four fifths seen once. The sequenced material came from PBMCs. These receptors were obtained from a woman aged 45-59 years in good health and CMV-seropositive.

The chain links TRBV25-1 to TRBJ2-1; 7 nucleotides match TRBD1. There are 15 residues in the CDR3. CDR1 is MGHDK and CDR2 is SYGVNS in the germline V gene. With 3 bases clipped from V and 10 bases from J, the junction kept 12 bases outside the gene matches. The CDR3 reads CASSDGETRTGEQFF. The DNA of the CDR3 is TGTGCCAGCAGTGACGGTGAAACCCGGACAGGAGAGCAGTTCTTC.

The rearrangement joins TRBV28 to TRBJ2-5; 9 nucleotides match TRBD2. V lost 6 bases and J lost 2; bases outside the gene matches: 13. Per the germline V gene, CDR1 is MDHEN and CDR2 is SYDVKM. The CDR3 totals 17 residues. The CDR3 spells CASRPFPGLAYQETQYF. The CDR3 DNA sequence: TGTGCCAGCAGACCTTTCCCGGGACTAGCATATCAAGAGACCCAGTACTTC.

This chain uses TRBV12-5 with TRBJ2-7; maybe TRBD1 (5 bases). The germline gives CDR1 LGHNT, CDR2 FRNRAP. The CDR3 consists of 13 residues. The V end lost 1 base, the J end lost 2 bases, and 6 bases lay between the germline ends. The CDR3 region is CASGLGRAYEQYF. In DNA form, the CDR3 reads TGTGCTAGTGGTTTGGGCAGGGCCTACGAGCAGTACTTC.

The chain links TRBV29-1 to TRBJ2-5, with TRBD1 matching 7 bases. The J call is uncertain, as TRBJ2-7 better fits the DNA end. Germline values: CDR1 SQVTM, CDR2 ANQGSEA. The CDR3 has 14 residues. The CDR3 sequence is CSVENPGQPYEQYF. In nucleotides, the CDR3 is TGCAGCGTTGAAAACCCGGGACAGCCCTACGAGCAGTACTTC.

V and J are TRBV2 and TRBJ1-5; D uncertain. The CDR3 has 15 amino acids. Germline V CDR1 and CDR2: SNHLY, FYNNEI. V lost 3 bases, J lost 2 bases, and 11 bases lay in between. The CDR3 coding sequence is TGTGCCAGCAGTGACCGGGGTGTCGGCAATCAGCCCCAGCATTTT. Its protein is CASSDRGVGNQPQHF.

The chain uses TRBV10-1 and TRBJ2-7, with D perhaps TRBD1 (5 bases). V shed 5 bases and J shed 3 bases, with 5 bases lying between them. CDR1 is WNHNN, CDR2 SYGVQD, per germline (reference sequence). The CDR3 runs to 11 residues. The CDR3 DNA follows: TGCGCCAGCAGTAGGGGCTACGAGCAGTACTTC. Translation gives CASSRGYEQYF.

The chain has TRBV5-6 and TRBJ2-7, with 8 bases matching TRBD1. The CDR3 runs 15 residues. After removal of 0 bases from V and 3 bases from J, the junction contained 5 bases not matched to a gene. CDR1 and CDR2 (germline): SGHDT, YYEEEE. CDR3 region: CASSLGTGHLYEQYF. In nucleotides, the CDR3 is TGTGCCAGCAGCTTGGGGACAGGGCACCTCTACGAGCAGTACTTC.

This chain links TRBV27 with TRBJ2-7, with TRBD1 as a possible D gene (6 bases). The germline V gene encodes CDR1 MNHEY and CDR2 SMNVEV (reference sequence). Trimming cost V 6 bases and J 5 bases, with 8 bases left between them. This CDR3 is 11 amino acids long. DNA for the CDR3: TGTGCCAGCAGCAGGGGCCACGAGCAGTACTTC. This encodes CASSRGHEQYF.

The rearrangement joins TRBV9 to TRBJ2-1; D might be TRBD2 (5 bases). The V and J ends lost 0 bases and 0 bases respectively, with 13 bases between them. Germline V gene data show CDR1 as SGDLS and CDR2 as YYNGEE. The CDR3 length is 17 residues. The CDR3 protein is CASSVATGSSSYNEQFF. CDR3 sequence (DNA): TGTGCCAGCAGCGTAGCTACGGGGTCGAGCTCCTACAATGAGCAGTTCTTC.

This clone is a singleton in its sample. This chain links TRBV5-4 with TRBJ2-1; 9 bases are shared with TRBD1. Germline-derived CDR1 and CDR2 are SGHNT and YYREEE (reference sequence). The length of the CDR3 is 15 residues. V dropped 0 bases and J dropped 6; count of bases not matched to a gene: 4. CDR3 sequence: CASSLGDRDFNEQFF. CDR3 nucleotide sequence: TGTGCCAGCAGCTTGGGGGACAGGGATTTCAATGAGCAGTTCTTC. The whole variable domain, filled in from reference TRBV5-4 and TRBJ2-1, reads ETGVTQSPTHLIKTRGQQVTLRCSSQSGHNTVSWYQQALGQGPQFIFQYYREEENGRGNFPPRFSGLQFPNYSSELNVNALELDDSALYLCASSLGDRDFNEQFFGPGTRLTVL.

The chain joins TRBV28 to TRBJ2-7; 14 bases map to TRBD2. J gave up 2 bases and V 5 bases, and 8 bases lay outside the gene matches. Germline V gene data show CDR1 as MDHEN and CDR2 as SYDVKM. This CDR3 has 17 amino acids. The CDR3 region is CASSMGLAGVEAYEQYF. CDR3 nucleotide sequence: TGTGCCAGCAGTATGGGACTAGCGGGAGTGGAAGCCTACGAGCAGTACTTC.

The chain uses TRBV7-2 and TRBJ2-1, with TRBD2 identical over 7 bases. Germline CDR1 reads SGHTA; CDR2 reads FQGNSA. The CDR3 covers 16 residues. The ends lost 0 bases at V and 1 base at J; junction bases unmatched: 3. DNA for the CDR3: TGTGCCAGCAGCTTAGCGGCTAGCGGATCCTACAATGAGCAGTTCTTC. Translated, it gives CASSLAASGSYNEQFF.

The chain couples TRBV7-3 to TRBJ2-1; possibly TRBD2 for D (5 bases). The CDR3 is 13 amino acids. The germline gives CDR1 SGHTA, CDR2 FQGTGA. Trimming shortened V by 3 bases and J by 7 bases, and 10 bases separated the two germline ends. The CDR3 coding sequence is TGTGCCAGCAGCTTGCCTAGCTCTAATGAGCAGTTCTTC. Its protein is CASSLPSSNEQFF. The entire variable domain, with the rest obtained from reference TRBV7-3 and TRBJ2-1, is as follows: GAGVSQTPSNKVTEKGKYVELRCDPISGHTALYWYRQSLGQGPEFLIYFQGTGAADDSGLPNDRFFAVRPEGSVSTLKIQRTERGDSAVYLCASSLPSSNEQFFGPGTRLTVL.

The chain combines TRBV15 with TRBJ2-2; D unresolved. The V gene's germline CDR1 is LNHNV and CDR2 YYDKDF (reference sequence). Trimming took off 3 bases at V and 4 bases at J, with 15 bases between the two ends. The CDR3 is made up of 16 amino acids. The CDR3 sequence: CATSRPGLGGTGELFF. DNA for the CDR3: TGTGCCACCAGCAGGCCGGGTTTAGGTGGCACCGGGGAGCTGTTTTTT.

Comments on this clone: Different DNA sequences within this sample yield the same CDR3. The chain combines TRBV5-6 with TRBJ2-3; weak D call: TRBD2 (7 bases). The V gene lost 4 bases and the J gene lost 2 bases, with 14 bases spanning the gap. From germline, CDR1 is SGHDT and CDR2 YYEEEE. The CDR3 is 15 residues long. The CDR3 DNA sequence: TGTGCCAGCAGCCCGCTCGCGGGGGCCACAGATACGCAGTATTTT. It encodes CASSPLAGATDTQYF. Filled out from reference TRBV5-6 and TRBJ2-3, the complete variable domain reads DAGVTQSPTHLIKTRGQQVTLRCSPKSGHDTVSWYQQALGQGPQFIFQYYEEEERQRGNFPDRFSGHQFPNYSSELNVNALLLGDSALYLCASSPLAGATDTQYFGPGTRLTVL.

The genes are TRBV30 and TRBJ2-1; D is perhaps TRBD1 (7 bases). The germline gives CDR1 GTSNPN, CDR2 SVGIG (reference sequence). The CDR3 is 12 amino acids. V was clipped by 8 bases and J by 11 bases, with 19 bases between them. CDR3 coding DNA: TGTGCCCTGGACAGGCCAGGGAGGCAGCAGTTCTTC. Amino acids: CALDRPGRQQFF.

The J gene is TRBJ2-2, the V gene TRBV18; D uncertain. Trimming removed 1 base from V and 8 bases from J, with 5 bases in between. Per germline, CDR1 KGHSH and CDR2 LQKENI. There are 12 residues in the CDR3. In DNA form, the CDR3 reads TGTGCCAGCTCACCACTTATGGGGGAGCTGTTTTTT. This sequence encodes CASSPLMGELFF.

This rearrangement joins TRBV11-2 to TRBJ2-7; maybe TRBD1 (6 bases). Germline V gene data show CDR1 as SGHAT and CDR2 as FQNNGV. The V end was cut by 5 bases, the J end by 5 bases, with 10 bases between. This CDR3 contains 12 residues. This CDR3 reads CASSPPGDEQYF. CDR3 DNA sequence: TGTGCCAGCAGCCCCCCAGGGGACGAGCAGTACTTC.

V usage is TRBV21-1 and J usage is TRBJ2-4; the table's D call of TRBD1 was not tested on the DNA. TRBV21-1 is classified as a pseudogene. CDR3 length equals 17 residues. In DNA form, the CDR3 reads TGTGCCAGCACCGAGGACAGGCCTAAACTAGCCAAAAACAGTCAGTACTTC. Its translation: CASTEDRPKLAKNSQYF.

This chain links TRBV7-3 with TRBJ1-2, with a tentative D call TRBD1 (6 bases). CDR3 size: 13 residues. Trimming took off 5 bases at V and 4 bases at J, with 11 bases between the two ends. Germline V CDR1 and CDR2: SGHTA, FQGTGA. For the CDR3, the DNA is TGTGCCAGCAGCCTGGGGGGGCTCTATGGCTACACCTTC. Amino acids: CASSLGGLYGYTF.

V is TRBV5-6 and J is TRBJ2-1, with D possibly matching TRBD2 (5 bases). Germline V lookup: CDR1 SGHDT, CDR2 YYEEEE. Trimming stripped 7 bases from V and 9 bases from J, with 17 bases between. The CDR3 contains 13 residues. In DNA, the CDR3 is TGTGCCAGCTCTCTTACAGACCGGGGTGAGCAGTTCTTC. This encodes CASSLTDRGEQFF.

The chain employs TRBV5-1 and TRBJ2-3, with a weak D call TRBD1 (6 bases). Per the germline V gene, CDR1 is SGHRS and CDR2 is YFSETQ. CDR3 length: 13 residues. Trimming removed 4 bases at V and 1 base at J, with 7 bases between. CDR3 amino acids: CASSRQGTDTQYF. The CDR3 DNA follows: TGCGCCAGCAGCCGACAGGGCACAGATACGCAGTATTTT.

Worth noting for this clone: One end of the junction fails to match germline, which may point to a read error. The chain recombines TRBV9 with TRBJ2-3; possible D gene TRBD1, 5 bases. This CDR3 has 14 amino acids. Germline-derived CDR1 and CDR2 are SGDLS and YYNGEE. The CDR3 reads CASSVGTVTGTQYF. The DNA for the CDR3 is TGTGCCAGCAGCGTAGGGACGGTCACAGGTACGCAGTATTTT.

V gene TRBV28 combines with J gene TRBJ1-5; D possibly corresponds to TRBD1 (6 bases). Germline assignment: CDR1 MDHEN and CDR2 SYDVKM. The CDR3 contains 13 residues. Between the trimmed V and J ends, which lost 4 bases and 2 bases, there was a span of 6 bases. CDR3 in amino acids: CASSSGGNQPQHF. The CDR3 DNA follows: TGTGCCAGCAGTTCAGGGGGCAATCAGCCCCAGCATTTT.